Presented here are 3 T cell receptor beta chains from one specimen sequenced in a study of early T cells in non-severe SARS-CoV-2 infection. One entry per CDR3 protein, called by TCRdb with MiXCR from the 5' RACE reads. The sample shows around 60,000 distinct CDR3 sequences, 8% to 10% of them seen only once. The sequenced sample consisted of whole blood. Source of these receptors: an adult who was a healthcare worker with PCR-confirmed SARS-CoV-2 infection or an uninfected control (not recorded which).

This rearrangement joins TRBV10-3 to TRBJ1-1; D remains ambiguous. Germline CDR1 is ENHRY and CDR2 is SYGVKD. Trimming took 4 bases from V and 1 from J, leaving 10 bases between them. The CDR3 sequence is 14 residues long. As DNA, the CDR3 is TGTGCCATCAGTGGGAGACGGGAGAACACTGAAGCTTTCTTT. This sequence encodes CAISGRRENTEAFF.

This clonotype appeared many times. The chain employs TRBV4-1 and TRBJ2-7; D possibly corresponds to TRBD1 (5 bases). Trimming left V 0 bases short and J 1 base short, with 10 bases between. The CDR3 has 15 residues. Germline V gives CDR1 MGHRA, CDR2 YSYEKL. CDR3 sequence (DNA): TGCGCCAGCAGCCAAGAAACAGGCTGGTCCTACGAGCAGTACTTC. Protein: CASSQETGWSYEQYF.

The chain links TRBV7-2 to TRBJ2-1, with D perhaps TRBD2 (6 bases). The CDR3 has 13 residues. Germline assignment: CDR1 SGHTA and CDR2 FQGNSA. Trimming removed 5 bases from V and 16 bases from J, with 21 bases in between. The CDR3, as DNA: TGTGCCAGCAGCCGATGGCGCTGGGACTTGCTCTTCTTC. Amino acids: CASSRWRWDLLFF.